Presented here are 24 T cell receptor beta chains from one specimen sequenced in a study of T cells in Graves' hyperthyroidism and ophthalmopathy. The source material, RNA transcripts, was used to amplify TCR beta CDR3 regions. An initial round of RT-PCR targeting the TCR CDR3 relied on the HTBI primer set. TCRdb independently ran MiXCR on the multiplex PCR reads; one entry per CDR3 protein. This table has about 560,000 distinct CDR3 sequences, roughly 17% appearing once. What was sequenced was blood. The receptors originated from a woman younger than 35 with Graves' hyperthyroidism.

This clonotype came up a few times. The CDR3 region has the DNA TGTGCCAGCACCATTAGCGGGGGTGAGACCCAGTACTTC. Encoded protein: CASTISGGETQYF. The chain links TRBV12-3 or TRBV12-4 to TRBJ2-5; TRBD2 aligns across 9 bases. This CDR3 has 13 residues. Germline trimming cut 7 bases from V and 5 bases from J; bases unmatched to any gene: 5.

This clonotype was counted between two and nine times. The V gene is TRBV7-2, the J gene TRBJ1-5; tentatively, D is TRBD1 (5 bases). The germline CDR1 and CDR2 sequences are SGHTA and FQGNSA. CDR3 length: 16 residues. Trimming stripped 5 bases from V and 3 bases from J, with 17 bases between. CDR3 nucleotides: TGTGCCAGCAGCCTTAGGGGCGGGCAGCTCAATCAGCCCCAGCATTTT. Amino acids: CASSLRGGQLNQPQHF.

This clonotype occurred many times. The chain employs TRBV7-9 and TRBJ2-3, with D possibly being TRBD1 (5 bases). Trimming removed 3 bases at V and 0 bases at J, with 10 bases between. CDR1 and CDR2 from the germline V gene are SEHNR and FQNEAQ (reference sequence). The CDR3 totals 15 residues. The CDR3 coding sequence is TGTGCCAGCAGCTTGACAGCCGGGAGCACAGATACGCAGTATTTT. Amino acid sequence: CASSLTAGSTDTQYF.

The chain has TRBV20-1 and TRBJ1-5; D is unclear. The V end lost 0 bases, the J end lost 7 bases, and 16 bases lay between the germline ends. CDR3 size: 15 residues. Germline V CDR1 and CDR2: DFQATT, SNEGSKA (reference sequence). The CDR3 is CSARDLSQFGQPQHF. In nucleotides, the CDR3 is TGCAGTGCTAGAGATCTAAGTCAATTCGGACAGCCCCAGCATTTT.

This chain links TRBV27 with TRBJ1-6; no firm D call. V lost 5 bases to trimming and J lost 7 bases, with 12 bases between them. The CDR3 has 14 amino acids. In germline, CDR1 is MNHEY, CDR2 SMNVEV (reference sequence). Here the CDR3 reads CASSIRTGNSPLHF. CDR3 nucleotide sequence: TGTGCCAGCAGTATCAGGACGGGGAATTCACCCCTCCACTTT.

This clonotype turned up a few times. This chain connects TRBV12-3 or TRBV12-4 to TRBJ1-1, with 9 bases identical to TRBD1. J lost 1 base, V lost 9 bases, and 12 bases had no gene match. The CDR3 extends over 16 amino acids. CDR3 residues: CASNTGQGPGNTEAFF. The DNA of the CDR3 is TGTGCCAGTAATACGGGACAGGGCCCGGGGAACACTGAAGCTTTCTTT.

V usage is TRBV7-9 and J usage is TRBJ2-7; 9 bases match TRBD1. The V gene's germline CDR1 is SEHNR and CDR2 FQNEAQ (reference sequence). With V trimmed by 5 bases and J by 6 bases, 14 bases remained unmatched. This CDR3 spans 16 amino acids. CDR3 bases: TGTGCCAGCAGCAGGAACGGAACAGGGGGCCGAGGCGAGCAGTACTTC. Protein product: CASSRNGTGGRGEQYF. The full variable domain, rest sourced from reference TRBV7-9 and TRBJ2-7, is DTGVSQNPRHKITKRGQNVTFRCDPISEHNRLYWYRQTLGQGPEFLTYFQNEAQLEKSRLLSDRFSAERPKGSFSTLEIQRTEQGDSAMYLCASSRNGTGGRGEQYFGPGTRLTVT.

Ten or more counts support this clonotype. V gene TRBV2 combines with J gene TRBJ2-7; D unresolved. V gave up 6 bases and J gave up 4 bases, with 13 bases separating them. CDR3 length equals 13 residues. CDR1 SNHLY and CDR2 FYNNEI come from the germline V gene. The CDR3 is CASSPTYLYEQYF. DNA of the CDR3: TGTGCCAGCAGCCCCACCTATCTGTACGAGCAGTACTTC.

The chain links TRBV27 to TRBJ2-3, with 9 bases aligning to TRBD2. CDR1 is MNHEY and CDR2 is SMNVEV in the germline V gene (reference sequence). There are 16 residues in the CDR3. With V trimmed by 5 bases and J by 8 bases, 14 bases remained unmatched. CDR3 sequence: CASSPTGLAGAGTQYF. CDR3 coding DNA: TGTGCCAGCAGTCCAACGGGATTAGCGGGAGCAGGTACGCAGTATTTT.

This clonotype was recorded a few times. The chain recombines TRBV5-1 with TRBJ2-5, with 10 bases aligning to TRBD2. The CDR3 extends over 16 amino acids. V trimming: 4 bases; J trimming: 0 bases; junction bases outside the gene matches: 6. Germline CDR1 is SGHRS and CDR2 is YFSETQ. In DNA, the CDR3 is TGCGCCAGCAGCAGGGCGGGGACTAGCGACCAAGAGACCCAGTACTTC. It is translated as CASSRAGTSDQETQYF.

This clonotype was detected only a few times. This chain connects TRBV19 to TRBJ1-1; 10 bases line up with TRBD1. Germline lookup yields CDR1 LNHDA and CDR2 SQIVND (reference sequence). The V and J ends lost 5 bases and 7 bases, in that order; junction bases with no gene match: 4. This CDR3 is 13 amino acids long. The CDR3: CASSARTGGEAFF. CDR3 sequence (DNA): TGTGCCAGTAGTGCTAGGACAGGGGGTGAAGCTTTCTTT.

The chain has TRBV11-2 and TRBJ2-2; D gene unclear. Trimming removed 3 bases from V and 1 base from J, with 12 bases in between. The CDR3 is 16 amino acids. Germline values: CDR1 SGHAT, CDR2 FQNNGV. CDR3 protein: CASSFGSSGNTGELFF. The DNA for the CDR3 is TGTGCCAGCAGCTTCGGGTCTTCCGGGAACACCGGGGAGCTGTTTTTT.

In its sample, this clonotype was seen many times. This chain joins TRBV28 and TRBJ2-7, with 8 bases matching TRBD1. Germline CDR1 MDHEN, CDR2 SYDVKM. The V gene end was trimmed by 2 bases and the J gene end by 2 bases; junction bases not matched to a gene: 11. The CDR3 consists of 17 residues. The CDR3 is CASSLQWGQEKPYEQYF. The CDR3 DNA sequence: TGTGCCAGCAGTTTACAATGGGGACAGGAGAAACCCTACGAGCAGTACTTC.

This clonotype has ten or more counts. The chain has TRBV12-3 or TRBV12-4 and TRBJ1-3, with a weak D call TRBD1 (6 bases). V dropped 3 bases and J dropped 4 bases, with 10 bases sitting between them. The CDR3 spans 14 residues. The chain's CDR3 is CASSFWGPGNTIYF. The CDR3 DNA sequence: TGTGCCAGCAGTTTTTGGGGGCCGGGAAACACCATATATTTT.

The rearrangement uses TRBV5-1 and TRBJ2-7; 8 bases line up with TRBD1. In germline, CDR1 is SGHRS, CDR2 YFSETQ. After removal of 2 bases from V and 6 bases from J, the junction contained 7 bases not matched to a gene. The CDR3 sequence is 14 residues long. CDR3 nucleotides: TGCGCCAGCAGCTTCGACAGGGGTGCTTCCGAGCAGTACTTC. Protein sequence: CASSFDRGASEQYF.

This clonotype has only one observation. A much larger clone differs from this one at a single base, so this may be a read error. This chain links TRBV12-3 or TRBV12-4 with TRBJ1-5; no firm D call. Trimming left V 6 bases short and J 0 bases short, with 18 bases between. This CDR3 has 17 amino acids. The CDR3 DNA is TGTGCCAGCAGATCCAGGCCGACCTTGGGTAGCAATCAGCCCCAGCATTTT. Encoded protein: CASRSRPTLGSNQPQHF.

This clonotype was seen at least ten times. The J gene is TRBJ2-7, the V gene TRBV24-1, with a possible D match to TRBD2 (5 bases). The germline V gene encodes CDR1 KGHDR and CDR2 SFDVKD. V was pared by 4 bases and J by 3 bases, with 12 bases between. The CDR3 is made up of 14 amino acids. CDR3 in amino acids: CATSESERDYEQYF. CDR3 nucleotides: TGTGCCACCAGTGAGTCGGAGAGGGACTACGAGCAGTACTTC.

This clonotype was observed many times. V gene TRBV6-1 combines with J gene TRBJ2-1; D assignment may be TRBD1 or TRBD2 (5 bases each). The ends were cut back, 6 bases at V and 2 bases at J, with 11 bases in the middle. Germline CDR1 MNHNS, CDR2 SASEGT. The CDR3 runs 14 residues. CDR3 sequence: CASRRDPAYNEQFF. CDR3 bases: TGTGCCAGCAGGAGGGACCCTGCCTACAATGAGCAGTTCTTC.

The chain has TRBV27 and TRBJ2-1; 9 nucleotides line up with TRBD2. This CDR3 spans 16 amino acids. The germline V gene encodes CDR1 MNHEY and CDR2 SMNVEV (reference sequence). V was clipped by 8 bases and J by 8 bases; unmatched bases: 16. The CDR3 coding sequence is TGTGCCAGCCGGAGATGGCGGGAGGGCGGTGACGATGAGCAGTTCTTC. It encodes CASRRWREGGDDEQFF.

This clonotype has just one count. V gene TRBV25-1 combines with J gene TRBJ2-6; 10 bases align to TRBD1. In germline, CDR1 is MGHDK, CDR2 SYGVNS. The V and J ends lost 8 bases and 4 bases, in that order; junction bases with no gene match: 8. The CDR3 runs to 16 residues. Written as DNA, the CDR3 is TGTGCCAGCCGAAGGACAGGGGGGAGGGGGGCCAACGTCCTGACTTTC. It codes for CASRRTGGRGANVLTF.

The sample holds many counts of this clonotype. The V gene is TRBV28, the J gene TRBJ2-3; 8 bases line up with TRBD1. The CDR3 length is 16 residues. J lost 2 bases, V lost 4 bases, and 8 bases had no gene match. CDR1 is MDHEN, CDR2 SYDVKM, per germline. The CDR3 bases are TGTGCCAGCAGTTCATTCACGACAGGGGCCACAGATACGCAGTATTTT. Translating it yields CASSSFTTGATDTQYF.

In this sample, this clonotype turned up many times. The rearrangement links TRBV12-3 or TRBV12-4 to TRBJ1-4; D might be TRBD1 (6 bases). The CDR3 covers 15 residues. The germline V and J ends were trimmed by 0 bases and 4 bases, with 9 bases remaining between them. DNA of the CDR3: TGTGCCAGCAGTTTAGCGACAGGATATAATGAAAAACTGTTTTTT. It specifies CASSLATGYNEKLFF.

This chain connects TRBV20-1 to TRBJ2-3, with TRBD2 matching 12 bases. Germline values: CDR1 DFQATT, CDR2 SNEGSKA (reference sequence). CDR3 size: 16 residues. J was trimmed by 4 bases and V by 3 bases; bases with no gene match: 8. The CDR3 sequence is CSASGLTSGGADTQYF. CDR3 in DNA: TGCAGTGCTAGCGGTTTGACTAGCGGGGGTGCAGATACGCAGTATTTT.

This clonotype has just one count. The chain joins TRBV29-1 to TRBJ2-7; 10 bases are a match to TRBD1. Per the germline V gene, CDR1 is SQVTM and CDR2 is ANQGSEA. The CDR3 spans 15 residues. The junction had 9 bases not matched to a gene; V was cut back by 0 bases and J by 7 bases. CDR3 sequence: CSVEDGGTGVGEQYF. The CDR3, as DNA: TGCAGCGTTGAAGATGGAGGGACAGGGGTCGGGGAGCAGTACTTC.